This is a list of T cell receptor beta chains from one sample in a study of blood T cell repertoires in COVID-19. Repertoires were generated with immunoSEQ multiplex PCR, while TCRdb's copy carries only in-frame clones and drops some. Seen here are around 200,000 clones, less than 90% observed once, and the top ten hold around 1.1%. Sequencing input: peripheral blood. The receptors here all came from a man aged 30-40 years with acute or convalescent COVID-19. CDR3s include the opening cysteine and the closing phenylalanine or tryptophan. Fields, in order: J gene, D gene, clone size, V gene, CDR3 DNA, CDR3 protein. D genes are given only for firm matches. Clone size, where shown, is once, few, many, or a class for clones that have expanded.

j_call: TRBJ2-2
d_call: -
clone_size: -
v_call: TRBV7-3
cdr3_nt: TGTGCCAGCAGCTTAAATATAAACACCGGGGAGCTGTTTTTT
cdr3_aa: CASSLNINTGELFF

j_call: TRBJ1-2
d_call: -
clone_size: -
v_call: TRBV5-1
cdr3_nt: TGCGCCAGCAGCTTGTCCACCCAGGGCTACACCTTC
cdr3_aa: CASSLSTQGYTF

j_call: TRBJ2-2
d_call: -
clone_size: -
v_call: TRBV12-3/TRBV12-4
cdr3_nt: TGTGCCAACCTCAAGTCGGGCACCGGGGAGCTGTTTTTT
cdr3_aa: CANLKSGTGELFF

j_call: TRBJ2-5
d_call: -
clone_size: -
v_call: TRBV5-1
cdr3_nt: TGCGCCAGCAGCTTCTCGCGGATCCAAGAGACCCAGTACTTC
cdr3_aa: CASSFSRIQETQYF

j_call: TRBJ1-3
d_call: TRBD1
clone_size: once
v_call: TRBV6-5
cdr3_nt: TGTGCCAGCAGTAGGACAGGGTCCACCATATATTTT
cdr3_aa: CASSRTGSTIYF

j_call: TRBJ2-3
d_call: TRBD2
clone_size: -
v_call: TRBV27
cdr3_nt: TGTGCCAGCATACGGACTAGCGGGAAGGTAGATACGCAGTATTTT
cdr3_aa: CASIRTSGKVDTQYF

j_call: TRBJ1-6
d_call: -
clone_size: -
v_call: TRBV5-1
cdr3_nt: TGCGCCAGCAGCCCAGGACAGCTCACTCATCGTTCACCCCTCCACTTT
cdr3_aa: CASSPGQLTHRSPLHF

j_call: TRBJ2-7
d_call: -
clone_size: -
v_call: TRBV19
cdr3_nt: TGTGCCAGTAGTATCAGGGTTGAGAACTACGAGCAGTACTTC
cdr3_aa: CASSIRVENYEQYF

j_call: TRBJ2-7
d_call: TRBD1
clone_size: -
v_call: TRBV14
cdr3_nt: TGTGCCAGCAGCCGAAACCCGGGACAGAACTACGAGCAGTACTTC
cdr3_aa: CASSRNPGQNYEQYF

j_call: TRBJ1-2
d_call: TRBD1
clone_size: -
v_call: TRBV6-5
cdr3_nt: TGTGCCAGCAGTTACTGGGTGGACAGGCCCTACACCTTC
cdr3_aa: CASSYWVDRPYTF

j_call: TRBJ1-4
d_call: TRBD1
clone_size: -
v_call: TRBV18
cdr3_nt: TGTGCCAGCTCAGGGACAGGGGCCTCGGGAGAAAAACTGTTTTTT
cdr3_aa: CASSGTGASGEKLFF

j_call: TRBJ1-6
d_call: TRBD1
clone_size: once
v_call: TRBV5-4
cdr3_nt: TGTGCCAGCAAGATCGAGGCGACAGGGAGGAATTCACCCCTCCACTTT
cdr3_aa: CASKIEATGRNSPLHF

j_call: TRBJ1-1
d_call: -
clone_size: -
v_call: TRBV28
cdr3_nt: TGTGCCAGCAGTAAGCCCCGACTTGGCACTGAAGCTTTCTTT
cdr3_aa: CASSKPRLGTEAFF

j_call: TRBJ1-4
d_call: -
clone_size: -
v_call: TRBV7-8
cdr3_nt: TGTGCCAGCAGCTTAGTGGGGTCCGGGGGTGAAAAACTGTTTTTT
cdr3_aa: CASSLVGSGGEKLFF

j_call: TRBJ1-2
d_call: -
clone_size: -
v_call: TRBV28
cdr3_nt: TGTGCCACCCTGATTTTGGGCCCTTATGGCTACACCTTC
cdr3_aa: CATLILGPYGYTF

j_call: TRBJ1-1
d_call: -
clone_size: -
v_call: TRBV4-2
cdr3_nt: TGTGCCAGCAGCCAAGATGGAGGTTTGAACACTGAAGCTTTCTTT
cdr3_aa: CASSQDGGLNTEAFF

j_call: TRBJ1-1
d_call: -
clone_size: -
v_call: TRBV28
cdr3_nt: TGTGCCAGCAGTTTATATGGACGGGGGAGGACTGAAGCTTTCTTT
cdr3_aa: CASSLYGRGRTEAFF

j_call: TRBJ1-3
d_call: -
clone_size: -
v_call: TRBV9
cdr3_nt: TGTGCCAGCAGCGTATCCGGGGTTGGCTCTGGAAACACCATATATTTT
cdr3_aa: CASSVSGVGSGNTIYF

j_call: TRBJ2-7
d_call: -
clone_size: -
v_call: TRBV28
cdr3_nt: TGTGCCAGCGAAGACAGTGGCGAGCAGTACTTC
cdr3_aa: CASEDSGEQYF

j_call: TRBJ2-1
d_call: TRBD1
clone_size: -
v_call: TRBV27
cdr3_nt: TGTGCCAGCAGGATCAGGGGGTCCTACAATGAGCAGTTCTTC
cdr3_aa: CASRIRGSYNEQFF

j_call: TRBJ2-7
d_call: TRBD2
clone_size: -
v_call: TRBV4-2
cdr3_nt: TGTGCCAGCAGCTCCGGGGGGGGGACGTCCTACGAGCAGTACTTC
cdr3_aa: CASSSGGGTSYEQYF

j_call: TRBJ1-2
d_call: -
clone_size: -
v_call: TRBV25-1
cdr3_nt: TGTGCCAGCAGAGGTGAGGGGGTGAGGGGCTACACCTTC
cdr3_aa: CASRGEGVRGYTF

j_call: TRBJ1-1
d_call: TRBD1
clone_size: -
v_call: TRBV6-5
cdr3_nt: TGTGCCAGCAGTTACTACGGACAGGGGATTACTGAAGCTTTCTTT
cdr3_aa: CASSYYGQGITEAFF

j_call: TRBJ2-7
d_call: -
clone_size: -
v_call: TRBV5-4
cdr3_nt: TGTGCCAGCAGCTTGATTGGCGGGGACGCCTACGAGCAGTACTTC
cdr3_aa: CASSLIGGDAYEQYF

j_call: TRBJ2-3
d_call: TRBD2
clone_size: once
v_call: TRBV5-6
cdr3_nt: TGTGCCAGCACAGAGCGGGAGGTTACAGATACGCAGTATTTT
cdr3_aa: CASTEREVTDTQYF

j_call: TRBJ1-2
d_call: -
clone_size: -
v_call: TRBV6-5
cdr3_nt: TGTGCCAGCAGCCCCCGGGAACTTTACGGCTACACCTTC
cdr3_aa: CASSPRELYGYTF